Detailed here is one T cell receptor beta chain. Trimming pared 9 bases from V and 3 bases from J, leaving 19 bases between. Germline-derived CDR1 and CDR2 are ENHRY and SYGVKD. The CDR3 runs 15 residues. Assay used: immunoSEQ multiplex PCR; TCRdb lists only in-frame clones, some missing. The table includes over 2 million clones, 85% to 95% detected once. Everyone who donated was a Caucasian adult who lived in Nashville, Tennessee. The data derive from a study of shared clonotypes between healthy human individuals. Sequencing was performed on naive CD4+ T cells sorted from blood. Subset: CD45RA+ positively selected. The sequence was collected from a man aged 18 to 29 in good health. J is TRBJ2-3 and V is TRBV10-3; the D gene is possibly TRBD2 (6 bases). The CDR3: CAISKGRGSTDTQYF. The CDR3 nucleotides are TGTGCCATTTCCAAAGGGCGGGGATCGACAGATACGCAGTATTTT.